This section outlines one T cell receptor beta chain sequence together with its context. This sample was included in a study of memory CD4+ T cells and cytomegalovirus serostatus. The table came from immunoSEQ multiplex PCR; TCRdb's copy has only in-frame clones and leaves some out. The table records some 52,000 clones, just under 80% of them present only once. The sort gate was single viable CD3+CD4+CD8-CD45RO+ cells for memory CD4+ T cells. The V gene's germline CDR1 is LNHDA and CDR2 SQIVND (reference sequence). CDR3 size: 13 residues. Trimming pared 6 bases from V and 2 bases from J, leaving 8 bases between.

J is TRBJ1-3 and V is TRBV19; D is unresolved. The clonotype comes from an adult in good health and CMV-seronegative. The sequenced sample was memory CD4+ T cells from blood. The CDR3 nucleotides are TGTGCCAGTAGGAGGGTTGCTGGAAACACCATATATTTT. This gives the protein CASRRVAGNTIYF.